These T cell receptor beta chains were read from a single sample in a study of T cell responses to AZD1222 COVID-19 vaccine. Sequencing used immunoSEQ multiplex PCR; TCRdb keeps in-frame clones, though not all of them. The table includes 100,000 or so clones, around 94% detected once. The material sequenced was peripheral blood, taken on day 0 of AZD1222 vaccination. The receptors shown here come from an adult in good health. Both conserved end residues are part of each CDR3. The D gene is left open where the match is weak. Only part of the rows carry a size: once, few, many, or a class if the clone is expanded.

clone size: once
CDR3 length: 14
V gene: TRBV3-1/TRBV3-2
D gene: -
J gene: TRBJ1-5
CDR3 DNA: TGTGCCAGCAGCCAGCAGGGAGGAGGCCAGCCCCAGCATTTT
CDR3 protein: CASSQQGGGQPQHF

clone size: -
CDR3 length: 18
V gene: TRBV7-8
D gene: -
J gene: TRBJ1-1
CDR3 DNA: TGTGCCAGCAGCCGGACTGGCACCCGAAATCAAGCGAACACTGAAGCTTTCTTT
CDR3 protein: CASSRTGTRNQANTEAFF

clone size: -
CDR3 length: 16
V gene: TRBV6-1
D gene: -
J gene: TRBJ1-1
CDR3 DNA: TGTGCCAGCAGTGTGCAGGGGCGAGTTCGAAACACTGAAGCTTTCTTT
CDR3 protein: CASSVQGRVRNTEAFF

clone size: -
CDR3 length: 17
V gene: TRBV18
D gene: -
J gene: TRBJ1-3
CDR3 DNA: TGTGCCAGCTCACCACCGGGACTAGAAGGGAAAGGAAACACCATATATTTT
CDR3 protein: CASSPPGLEGKGNTIYF

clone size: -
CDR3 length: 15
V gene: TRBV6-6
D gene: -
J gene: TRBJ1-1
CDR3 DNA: TGTGCCAGCAGTTACCAGCCGGGCCAGAACACTGAAGCTTTCTTT
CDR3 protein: CASSYQPGQNTEAFF

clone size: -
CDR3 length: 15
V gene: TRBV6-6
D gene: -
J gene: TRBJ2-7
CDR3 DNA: TGTGCCACGGAGAAGTTCGGCCGGTCATTCTACGAGCAGTACTTC
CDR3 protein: CATEKFGRSFYEQYF

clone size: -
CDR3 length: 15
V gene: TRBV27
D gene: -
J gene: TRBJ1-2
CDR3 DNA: TGTGCCAGCAGTTTAGAAGCAGGACTCCGCTATGGCTACACCTTC
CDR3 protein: CASSLEAGLRYGYTF

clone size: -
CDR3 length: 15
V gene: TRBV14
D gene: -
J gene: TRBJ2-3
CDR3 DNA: TGTGCCAGCAGCCAAGGAGGTGTGGGCACAGATACGCAGTATTTT
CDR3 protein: CASSQGGVGTDTQYF

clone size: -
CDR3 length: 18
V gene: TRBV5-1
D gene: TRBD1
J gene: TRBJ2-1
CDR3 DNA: TGCGCCAGCAGCTTGAAAGTAGAGGGAGACAGGGTCCACAATGAGCAGTTCTTC
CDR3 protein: CASSLKVEGDRVHNEQFF

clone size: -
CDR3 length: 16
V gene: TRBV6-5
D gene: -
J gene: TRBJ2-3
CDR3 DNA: TGTGCCAGCAGTTACTCAGACAGGACCGGGACAGATACGCAGTATTTT
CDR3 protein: CASSYSDRTGTDTQYF

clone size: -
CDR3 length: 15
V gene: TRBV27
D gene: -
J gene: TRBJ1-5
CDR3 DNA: TGTGCCAGCAGCCGGTCAGGATCGGGCAATCAGCCCCAGCATTTT
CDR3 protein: CASSRSGSGNQPQHF

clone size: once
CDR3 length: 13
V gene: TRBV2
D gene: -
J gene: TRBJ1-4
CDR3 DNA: TGTGCCAGTGGATGGGGGAGACAGGAAAAACTGTTTTTT
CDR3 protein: CASGWGRQEKLFF

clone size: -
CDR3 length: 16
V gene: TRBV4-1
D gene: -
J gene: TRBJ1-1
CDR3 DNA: TGCGCCAGCAGAGGGGGGACGGGCGGGTTGAACACTGAAGCTTTCTTT
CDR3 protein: CASRGGTGGLNTEAFF

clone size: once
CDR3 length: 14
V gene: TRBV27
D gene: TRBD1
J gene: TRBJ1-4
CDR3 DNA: TGTGCCAGCAGTTTACAGGGGGCAAGGGAAAAACTGTTTTTT
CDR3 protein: CASSLQGAREKLFF

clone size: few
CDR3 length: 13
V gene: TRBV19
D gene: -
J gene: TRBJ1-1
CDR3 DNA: TGTGCCAGTAGTACAAATCTGAACACTGAAGCTTTCTTT
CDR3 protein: CASSTNLNTEAFF

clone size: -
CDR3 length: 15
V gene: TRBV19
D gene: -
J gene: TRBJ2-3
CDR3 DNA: TGTGCCAGTAGTAAGGGGATAACTAGCACAGATACGCAGTATTTT
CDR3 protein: CASSKGITSTDTQYF

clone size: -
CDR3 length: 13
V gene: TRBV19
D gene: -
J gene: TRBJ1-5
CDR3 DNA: TGTGCCAGTAGGGTCAGGGGACATCAGCCCCAGCATTTT
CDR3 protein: CASRVRGHQPQHF

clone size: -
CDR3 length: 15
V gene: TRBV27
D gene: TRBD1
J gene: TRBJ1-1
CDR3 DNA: TGTGCCAGCAAACCGGGACAGGGTAGATCCACTGAAGCTTTCTTT
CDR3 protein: CASKPGQGRSTEAFF

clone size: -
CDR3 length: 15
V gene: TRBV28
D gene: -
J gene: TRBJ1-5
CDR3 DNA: TGTGCCAGCAGTTTAGGAGGGGGGACAAATCAGCCCCAGCATTTT
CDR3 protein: CASSLGGGTNQPQHF

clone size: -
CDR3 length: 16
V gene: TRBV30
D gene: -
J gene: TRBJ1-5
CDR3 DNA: TGTGCCTGGAGTGCCCGGTGGGGGGGAAGCAATCAGCCCCAGCATTTT
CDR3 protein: CAWSARWGGSNQPQHF

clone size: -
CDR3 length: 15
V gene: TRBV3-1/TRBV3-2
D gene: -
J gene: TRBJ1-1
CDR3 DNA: TGTGCCAGCAGCCAAGATCTTGTTATGAACACTGAAGCTTTCTTT
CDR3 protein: CASSQDLVMNTEAFF

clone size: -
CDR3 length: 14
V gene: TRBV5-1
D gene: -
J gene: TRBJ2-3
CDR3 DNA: TGCGCCAGCAGCGGGGCCGAGGGGACAGATACGCAGTATTTT
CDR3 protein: CASSGAEGTDTQYF

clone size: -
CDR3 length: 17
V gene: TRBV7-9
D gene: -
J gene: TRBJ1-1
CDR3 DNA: TGTGCCAGCAGCTTAGCTGGGTCGGGGGGAGTTTCAATTGAAGCTTTCTTT
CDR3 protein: CASSLAGSGGVSIEAFF

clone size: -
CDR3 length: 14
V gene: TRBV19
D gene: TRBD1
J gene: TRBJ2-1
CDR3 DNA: TGTGCCAGTAGTATAACAGGGGTCGGTAATGAGCAGTTCTTC
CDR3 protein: CASSITGVGNEQFF

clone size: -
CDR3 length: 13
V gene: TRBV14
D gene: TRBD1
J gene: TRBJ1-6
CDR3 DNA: TGTGCCAGCAGGGGACAGGGTAATTCACCCCTCCACTTT
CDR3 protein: CASRGQGNSPLHF

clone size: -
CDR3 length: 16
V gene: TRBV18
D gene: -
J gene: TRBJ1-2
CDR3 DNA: TGTGCCAGCTCACCACCGACAGTCACCCCCCTCTATGGCTACACCTTC
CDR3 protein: CASSPPTVTPLYGYTF

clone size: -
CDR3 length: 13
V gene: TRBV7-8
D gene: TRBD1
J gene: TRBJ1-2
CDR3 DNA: TGTGCCAGCAGCCAGGACAGGGTCGATGGCTACACCTTC
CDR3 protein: CASSQDRVDGYTF

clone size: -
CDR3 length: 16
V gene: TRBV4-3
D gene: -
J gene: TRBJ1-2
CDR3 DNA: TGCGCCAGCAGCCAAGATATTTCAACGCCGCGTTATGGCTACACCTTC
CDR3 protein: CASSQDISTPRYGYTF

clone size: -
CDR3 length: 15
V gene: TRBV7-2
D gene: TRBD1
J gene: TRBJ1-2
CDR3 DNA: TGTGCCAGCAACCTAGGGACAGGGGGCTTAGGGGGCTACACCTTC
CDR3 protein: CASNLGTGGLGGYTF

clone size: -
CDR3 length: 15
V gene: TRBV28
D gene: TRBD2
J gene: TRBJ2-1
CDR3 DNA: TGTGCCAGCCTAGGGCTAGCGGGAGTTTTCAATGAGCAGTTCTTC
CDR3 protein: CASLGLAGVFNEQFF

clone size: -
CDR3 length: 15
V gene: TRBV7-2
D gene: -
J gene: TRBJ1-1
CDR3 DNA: TGTGCCAGCAGCAACGACGGAGCTGTGAACACTGAAGCTTTCTTT
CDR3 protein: CASSNDGAVNTEAFF

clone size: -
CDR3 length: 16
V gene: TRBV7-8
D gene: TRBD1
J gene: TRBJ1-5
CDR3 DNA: TGTGCCAGCAGCGACGGGACAGGGGGCGGCAATCAGCCCCAGCATTTT
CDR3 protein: CASSDGTGGGNQPQHF

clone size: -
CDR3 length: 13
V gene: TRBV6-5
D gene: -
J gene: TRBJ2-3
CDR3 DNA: TGTGCCAGCATTCTAGGGTCGACAGATACGCAGTATTTT
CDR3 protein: CASILGSTDTQYF

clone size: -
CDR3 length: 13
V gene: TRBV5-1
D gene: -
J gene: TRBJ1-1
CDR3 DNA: TGCGCCAGCAGCTTGGAGGCAGGGATTGGTGCTTTCTTT
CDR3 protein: CASSLEAGIGAFF

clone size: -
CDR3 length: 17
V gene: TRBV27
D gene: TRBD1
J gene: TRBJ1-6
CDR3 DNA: TGTGCCAGCAGTAGGATCCTACAGGGGATGTTTGATTCACCCCTCCACTTT
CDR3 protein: CASSRILQGMFDSPLHF

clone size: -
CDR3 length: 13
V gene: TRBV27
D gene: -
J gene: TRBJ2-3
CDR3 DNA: TGTGCCAGCAGTATGGCCTTCACAGATACGCAGTATTTT
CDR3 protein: CASSMAFTDTQYF

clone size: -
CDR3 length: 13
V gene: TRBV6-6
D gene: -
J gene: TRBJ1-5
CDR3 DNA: TGTGCCAGCAGTTCAGAAACCTATCAGCCCCAGCATTTT
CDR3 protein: CASSSETYQPQHF

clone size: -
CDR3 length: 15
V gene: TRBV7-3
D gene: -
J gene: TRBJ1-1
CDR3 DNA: TGTGCCAGCAGCTTAAAGTCGGTGGGGAGCACTGAAGCTTTCTTT
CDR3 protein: CASSLKSVGSTEAFF

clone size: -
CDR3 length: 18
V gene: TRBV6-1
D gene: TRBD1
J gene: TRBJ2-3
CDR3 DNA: TGTGCCAGCAGTGAGACACTCCGGGACAGGCTGAAAGTGGATACGCAGTATTTT
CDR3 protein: CASSETLRDRLKVDTQYF

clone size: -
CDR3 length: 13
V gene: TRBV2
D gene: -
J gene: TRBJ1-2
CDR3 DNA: TGTGCCAGCAGTGTGGGGCAGGGATATGGCTACACCTTC
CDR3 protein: CASSVGQGYGYTF

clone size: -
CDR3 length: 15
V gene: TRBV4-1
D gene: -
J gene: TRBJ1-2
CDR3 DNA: TGCGCCAGCAGCCCGACGACAGCCGTCGGGTTTGGCTACACCTTC
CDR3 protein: CASSPTTAVGFGYTF

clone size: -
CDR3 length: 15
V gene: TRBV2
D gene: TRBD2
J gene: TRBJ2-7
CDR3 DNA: TGTGCCAGCACGGTCGCTAGCGGGAGTCTTTACGAGCAGTACTTC
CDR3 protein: CASTVASGSLYEQYF

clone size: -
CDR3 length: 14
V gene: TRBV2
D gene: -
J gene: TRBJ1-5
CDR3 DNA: TGTGCCAGCAGTGATCAGGGGAGGCTACAGCCCCAGCATTTT
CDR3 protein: CASSDQGRLQPQHF

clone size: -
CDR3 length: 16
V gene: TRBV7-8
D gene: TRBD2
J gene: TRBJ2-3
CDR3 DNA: TGTGCCAGCAGCTTAGAACTAGCGGGAGGAATAGATACGCAGTATTTT
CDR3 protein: CASSLELAGGIDTQYF

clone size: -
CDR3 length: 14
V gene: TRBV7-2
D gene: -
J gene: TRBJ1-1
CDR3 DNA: TGTGCCAGCAGCCCCGGGGGGGGGAGCACTGAAGCTTTCTTT
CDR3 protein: CASSPGGGSTEAFF

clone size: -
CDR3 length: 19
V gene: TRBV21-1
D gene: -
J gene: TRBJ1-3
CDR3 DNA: TGTGCCAGCAGCAAAGAGATTTGTAGTCCGGGAGCAGCTGGAAACACCATATATTTT
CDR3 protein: CASSKEICSPGAAGNTIYF

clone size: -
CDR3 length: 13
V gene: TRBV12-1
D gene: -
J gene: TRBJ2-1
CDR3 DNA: TGTGCCAGCAGCTTTGAGGGGACAGGGAAACAGTTCTTC
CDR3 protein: CASSFEGTGKQFF

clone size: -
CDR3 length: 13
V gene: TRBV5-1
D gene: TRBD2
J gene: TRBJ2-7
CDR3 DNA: TGCGCCAGCAGCCCCGGACTAGCCTACGAGCAGTACTTC
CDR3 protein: CASSPGLAYEQYF

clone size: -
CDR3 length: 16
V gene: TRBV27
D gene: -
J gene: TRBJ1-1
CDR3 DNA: TGTGCCAGCAGTTTCAACAGGGCGGCACGGAATTCTGAAGCTTTCTTT
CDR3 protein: CASSFNRAARNSEAFF

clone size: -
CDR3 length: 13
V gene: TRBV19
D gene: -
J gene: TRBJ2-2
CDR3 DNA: TGTGCCAGTAGTATGGGGAACACCGGGGAGCTGTTTTTT
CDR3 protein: CASSMGNTGELFF

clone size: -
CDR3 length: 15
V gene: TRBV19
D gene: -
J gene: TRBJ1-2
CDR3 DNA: TGTGCCAGTAGTATAAACGGAATTGCTAACTATGGCTACACCTTC
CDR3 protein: CASSINGIANYGYTF